What follows are 23 T cell receptor beta chains derived from one specimen sequenced in a study of blood T cells in healthy people across ages (dated by TCRdb to the mid-2010s). The library was generated by 5' RACE. Sequencing relied on an Illumina HiSeq 2500. The second PCR ran for about 6 to 11 cycles and used a J-beta primer mix along with a sample-barcoded 5' primer. TCRdb applied fastp at Q25 and MiXCR to the public reads, then kept only in-frame beta chains. One record per CDR3 amino acid sequence lists the most common genes and DNA. The sample table contains about a million distinct CDR3 sequences; only one count was recorded for around two fifths of them. The ten largest clones add up to over 10% of the sample. Specimen: blood. All receptors come from a man aged 18 to 29 in good health.

The gene calls are TRBV19 and TRBJ2-5; 10 positions agree with TRBD1. Germline V CDR1 and CDR2: LNHDA, SQIVND (reference sequence). There are 15 residues in the CDR3. The V and J ends lost 6 bases and 2 bases, in that order; junction bases with no gene match: 6. CDR3 residues: CASRRDRGRQETQYF. The CDR3 coding sequence is TGTGCCAGTAGAAGGGACAGGGGTCGGCAAGAGACCCAGTACTTC.

This clonotype has just a few counts. CDR3 sequence reads: CASSPRHPKNIQYF. The CDR3 nucleotides read TGTGCCAGCAGCCCCCGACATCCCAAAAACATTCAGTACTTC. The rearrangement uses TRBV27 and TRBJ2-4; D is unresolved. CDR3 length equals 14 residues. CDR1 and CDR2 (germline): MNHEY, SMNVEV (reference sequence). V was trimmed by 6 bases and J by 2 bases, leaving 11 bases between them.

This clonotype was seen more than once but under ten times. The chain carries TRBV7-2 and TRBJ2-7; D is unresolved. Germline CDR1 is SGHTA and CDR2 is FQGNSA. The length of the CDR3 is 17 residues. The germline V and J ends were trimmed by 1 base and 7 bases, with 23 bases remaining between them. As DNA, the CDR3 is TGTGCCAGCAGCTTAGGATTTGACACCAGATCCTACAATGAGCAGTACTTC. It yields the protein CASSLGFDTRSYNEQYF.

The rearrangement joins TRBV20-1 to TRBJ1-1; D is ambiguous. Trimming removed 0 bases at V and 8 bases at J, with 10 bases between. The CDR3 runs to 12 residues. Germline V lookup: CDR1 DFQATT, CDR2 SNEGSKA (reference sequence). This CDR3 reads CSAREFAQEAFF. CDR3 sequence (DNA): TGCAGTGCTAGAGAATTTGCCCAAGAAGCTTTCTTT.

The V call is TRBV4-2, the J call TRBJ2-3, with D tentatively TRBD1 (6 bases). This CDR3 comprises 17 residues. Germline CDR1 LGHNA, CDR2 YNFKEQ. The germline V and J ends were trimmed by 0 bases and 4 bases, with 17 bases remaining between them. The CDR3 sequence is CASSQDPPGGGADTQYF. As DNA, the CDR3 is TGTGCCAGCAGCCAAGATCCCCCAGGTGGGGGCGCAGATACGCAGTATTTT.

This clonotype appeared a few times. The chain uses TRBV4-1 and TRBJ2-3, with TRBD1 as a possible D gene (6 bases). The CDR3 is made up of 14 amino acids. With 5 bases removed from V and 3 bases from J, the gap between germline ends came to 12 bases. Germline lookup yields CDR1 MGHRA and CDR2 YSYEKL. The CDR3 sequence is CASSYTDSTDTQYF. DNA for the CDR3: TGCGCCAGCAGCTATACGGACAGTACAGATACGCAGTATTTT.

V is TRBV12-5 and J is TRBJ1-1, with D hard to call. The CDR3 has 12 amino acids. V was cut by 3 bases and J by 2 bases, with 4 bases left in between. Germline loops: CDR1 LGHNT, CDR2 FRNRAP. The DNA for the CDR3 is TGTGCTAGTGGTTTCTTTAACACTGAAGCTTTCTTT. Translated: CASGFFNTEAFF.

This clonotype was detected a few times. V is TRBV12-3 or TRBV12-4 and J is TRBJ2-1, with D perhaps assigned TRBD1 or TRBD2 (6 bases each). The CDR3 contains 15 residues. V gave up 3 bases and J gave up 9 bases, with 18 bases separating them. The CDR3, as DNA: TGTGCCAGCAGTTTGGGGGGCCCCACCTTCCTTGAGCAGTTCTTC. Translating it yields CASSLGGPTFLEQFF.

This clonotype has only one observation. The CDR3 here is CASSLVGGRPAEETQYF. For the CDR3, the DNA is TGTGCCAGCAGCTTAGTGGGCGGGCGCCCCGCCGAAGAGACCCAGTACTTC. The chain is built from TRBV7-2 and TRBJ2-5, with a weak D call TRBD2 (5 bases). The germline gives CDR1 SGHTA, CDR2 FQGNSA. CDR3 size: 17 residues. Trimming left V 1 base short and J 3 bases short, with 18 bases between.

This clonotype occurred a few times. This chain links TRBV20-1 with TRBJ1-2; a possible D gene is TRBD1 (5 bases). The CDR3 spans 11 residues. Germline V gene lookup returns CDR1 DFQATT and CDR2 SNEGSKA (reference sequence). The germline V and J ends were trimmed by 5 bases and 6 bases, with 10 bases remaining between them. The CDR3 loop reads CSAPRGNGYTF. The CDR3 DNA reads as TGCAGTGCTCCCCGGGGGAATGGCTACACCTTC.

The genes are TRBV4-3 and TRBJ2-2; D could derive from TRBD1 or TRBD2 (6 bases each). The germline V and J ends were trimmed by 4 bases and 13 bases, with 28 bases remaining between them. Per germline, CDR1 LGHNA and CDR2 YSLEER. The CDR3 spans 17 residues. The CDR3 sequence is CASSPTLRAGEMGGLFF. CDR3 nucleotides: TGCGCCAGCAGCCCCACCCTTCGGGCAGGGGAAATGGGAGGGCTGTTTTTT.

This clonotype was observed a handful of times. The gene calls are TRBV7-9 and TRBJ1-2; TRBD1 is a possible D gene (5 bases). This CDR3 comprises 11 residues. Looked up from germline, CDR1 is SEHNR and CDR2 is FQNEAQ (reference sequence). Trimming stripped 8 bases from V and 11 bases from J, with 15 bases between. CDR3 amino acids: CASGSGGGYTF. CDR3 sequence (DNA): TGTGCCAGCGGATCGGGGGGAGGATACACCTTC.

CDR3 sequence: CASSLSGRPYNEQYF. CDR3 nucleotide sequence: TGTGCCAGCAGTTTAAGCGGGAGGCCCTACAATGAGCAGTACTTC. The chain is built from TRBV28 and TRBJ2-5; 9 nucleotides align to TRBD2. J lost 11 bases, V lost 2 bases, and 12 bases had no gene match. CDR1 is MDHEN, CDR2 SYDVKM, per germline. CDR3 length: 15 residues.

This clonotype has just a few counts. This rearrangement joins TRBV25-1 to TRBJ1-2; 7 nucleotides agree with TRBD1. The CDR3 is made up of 14 amino acids. Unmatched junction bases numbered 7, after V lost 0 bases and J lost 9 bases. Germline CDR1 and CDR2: MGHDK and SYGVNS. The CDR3 sequence is CASSEYNWDSSYTF. The CDR3 DNA reads TGTGCCAGCAGTGAATATAACTGGGACAGCAGCTACACCTTC.

On this clonotype itself: At one end, the junction sequence differs from germline, possibly due to a read error. The V call is TRBV2, the J call TRBJ1-1, with a weak D call TRBD1 (5 bases). The CDR3 sequence is 13 residues long. The V gene's germline CDR1 is SNHLY and CDR2 FYNNEI. In nucleotides, the CDR3 is TGTACCAGCAGCGCTGGGGGGAACACTGAAGCTTTCTTT. Amino acid sequence: CTSSAGGNTEAFF.

CDR3 bases: TGTGCCAGCAGCTCCCTCATCGGCGTTGGGGCCGATGAGCAGTTCTTC. It translates to CASSSLIGVGADEQFF. The chain uses TRBV7-9 and TRBJ2-1; possible D gene TRBD1, 5 bases. V gave up 4 bases and J gave up 8 bases, with 21 bases separating them. CDR1 is SEHNR and CDR2 is FQNEAQ in the germline V gene (reference sequence). This CDR3 is 16 amino acids long.

The V gene is TRBV20-1, the J gene TRBJ2-7, with 8 nucleotides matching TRBD2. The CDR3 totals 16 residues. Germline CDR1 is DFQATT and CDR2 is SNEGSKA (reference sequence). With V trimmed by 2 bases and J by 0 bases, 9 bases remained unmatched. CDR3 amino acids: CSARPEKRGLSYEQYF. The DNA of the CDR3 is TGCAGTGCTAGACCTGAAAAGCGGGGGCTCTCCTACGAGCAGTACTTC.

This clonotype was detected once. An end of the junction differs from the germline gene, which may be a read error. The chain couples TRBV15 to TRBJ1-1, with 7 bases that match TRBD1. The CDR3 loop spans 15 amino acids. In germline, CDR1 is LNHNV, CDR2 YYDKDF (reference sequence). The CDR3 region has the DNA TGTGCCACCAGCAGAGACCCGGGACAGAACACTGAAACTTTCTTT. It codes for CATSRDPGQNTETFF.

In its sample, this clonotype was seen a few times. The chain employs TRBV6-4 and TRBJ2-1, with 7 bases that match TRBD2. The CDR3 has 16 amino acids. Germline-derived CDR1 and CDR2 are MRHNA and SNTAGT. The J segment lost 1 base and the V segment lost 0 bases, leaving 3 bases of the junction unmatched. CDR3 DNA sequence: TGTGCCAGCAGTGACTCATCGGGGGGTTCCTACAATGAGCAGTTCTTC. Translation gives CASSDSSGGSYNEQFF.

This clonotype is a singleton in its sample. The gene calls are TRBV7-2 and TRBJ1-1, with D perhaps matching TRBD1 (5 bases). The CDR3 sequence is 15 residues long. Per germline, CDR1 SGHTA and CDR2 FQGNSA. V lost 7 bases, J lost 4 bases, and 19 bases lay in between. CDR3 sequence (DNA): TGTGCCAGCATCTTCCACGGGGGGGGGACCACTGAAGCTTTCTTT. Protein: CASIFHGGGTTEAFF.

The chain carries TRBV6-2 or TRBV6-3 and TRBJ2-1; D possibly corresponds to TRBD2 (7 bases). V shed 6 bases and J shed 3 bases, with 15 bases lying between them. The length of the CDR3 is 15 residues. Germline values: CDR1 MNHEY, CDR2 SVGEGT. The CDR3 loop reads CASREKGGNYNEQFF. The CDR3 DNA follows: TGTGCCAGCAGGGAAAAGGGGGGGAACTACAATGAGCAGTTCTTC.

To note about this clonotype: This could be a read error, since a much larger clone is one nucleotide away. The chain carries TRBV6-6 and TRBJ2-1, with 8 bases matching TRBD1. After removal of 1 base from V and 5 bases from J, the junction contained 4 bases not matched to a gene. Germline CDR1 reads MNHNY; CDR2 reads SVGAGI (reference sequence). There are 15 residues in the CDR3. This CDR3 reads CASSYLGGQDNEQFF. DNA for the CDR3: TGTGCCAGCAGTTACTTGGGGGGACAGGACAATGAGCAGTTCTTC.

V gene TRBV7-9 combines with J gene TRBJ2-5; the match to TRBD2 covers 14 bases. CDR3 length: 16 amino acids. J gave up 4 bases and V 3 bases, and 4 bases lay outside the gene matches. CDR1 is SEHNR and CDR2 is FQNEAQ in the germline V gene (reference sequence). The CDR3 bases are TGTGCCAGCAGCTTGGGACTAGCGGGGGAGTTAGAGACCCAGTACTTC. It yields the protein CASSLGLAGELETQYF. The full variable domain, with the rest looked up from reference TRBV7-9 and TRBJ2-5, is DTGVSQNPRHKITKRGQNVTFRCDPISEHNRLYWYRQTLGQGPEFLTYFQNEAQLEKSRLLSDRFSAERPKGSFSTLEIQRTEQGDSAMYLCASSLGLAGELETQYFGPGTRLLVL.